The clone carrying this T cell receptor (beta chain) occurred a few times. This record comes from a study of blood T cell repertoires in COVID-19. The CDR3 runs to 15 residues. The germline gives CDR1 SGHVS, CDR2 FNYEAQ. V lost 0 bases, J lost 9 bases, and 6 bases stayed unmatched. This table comes from immunoSEQ multiplex PCR, and its TCRdb copy is limited to in-frame clones, with some not included. The table lists some 300,000 clones, just under 90% of them singletons. The chain links TRBV7-6 to TRBJ2-4, with 9 bases lining up with TRBD1. The material sequenced was peripheral blood. The source of this sequence is a woman between 45 and 65 years old with COVID-19, enrolled during active disease. CDR3 bases: TGTGCCAGCAGCTTAGCGTTTGAGACAGGGGGCATTCAGTACTTC. It codes for CASSLAFETGGIQYF.